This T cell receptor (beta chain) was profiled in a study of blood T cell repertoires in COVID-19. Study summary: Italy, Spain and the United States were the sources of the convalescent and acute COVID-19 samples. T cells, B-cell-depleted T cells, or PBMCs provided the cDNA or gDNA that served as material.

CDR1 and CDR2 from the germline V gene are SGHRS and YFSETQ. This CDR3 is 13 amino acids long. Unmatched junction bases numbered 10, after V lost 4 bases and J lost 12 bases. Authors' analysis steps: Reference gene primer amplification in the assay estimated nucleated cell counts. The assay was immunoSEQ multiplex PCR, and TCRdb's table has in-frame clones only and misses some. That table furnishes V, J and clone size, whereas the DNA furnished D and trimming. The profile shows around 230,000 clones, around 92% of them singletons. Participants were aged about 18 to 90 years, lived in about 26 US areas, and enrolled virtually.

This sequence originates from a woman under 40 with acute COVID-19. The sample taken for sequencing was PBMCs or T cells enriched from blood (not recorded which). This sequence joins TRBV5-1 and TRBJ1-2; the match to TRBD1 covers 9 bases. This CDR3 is CASSRDRVEGDTF. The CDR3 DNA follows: TGCGCCAGCAGCCGGGACAGGGTCGAAGGGGACACCTTC.